These 18 T cell receptor beta chains were all obtained from the same sample, sequenced in a study of blood T cell repertoires in COVID-19. Clones were sequenced by immunoSEQ multiplex PCR, and TCRdb holds only the in-frame ones, with some missing. The sample comprises 200,000 to 250,000 clones, approximately 84% of which are singletons, and around 2.9% rests with the top ten. Sequencing was done on a sample of peripheral blood. The receptors come from a man aged 50-59 years who had recovered from COVID-19.

The V gene is TRBV27, the J gene TRBJ2-7; the match to TRBD1 covers 10 bases. Germline V lookup: CDR1 MNHEY, CDR2 SMNVEV (reference sequence). The V gene end was trimmed by 5 bases and the J gene end by 2 bases; junction bases not matched to a gene: 9. The CDR3 loop spans 16 amino acids. CDR3 loop: CASSPPPGQGPYEQYF. For the CDR3, the DNA is TGTGCCAGCAGTCCGCCCCCGGGACAGGGGCCCTACGAGCAGTACTTC.

The chain recombines TRBV27 with TRBJ2-7, with 8 bases lining up with TRBD1. Germline trimming cut 5 bases from V and 3 bases from J; bases unmatched to any gene: 6. There are 14 residues in the CDR3. Germline CDR1 reads MNHEY; CDR2 reads SMNVEV (reference sequence). The CDR3 region is CASSRTGRFYEQYF. As DNA, the CDR3 is TGTGCCAGCAGTCGGACAGGGCGGTTCTACGAGCAGTACTTC.

This clone came up once. This sequence joins TRBV7-8 and TRBJ2-1; 7 nucleotides align to TRBD2. The germline CDR1 and CDR2 sequences are SGHVS and FQNEAQ. This CDR3 comprises 16 residues. With V trimmed by 0 bases and J by 1 base, 3 bases remained unmatched. CDR3 sequence (DNA): TGTGCCAGCAGCTTAGCGACGGGAGGTTCCTACAATGAGCAGTTCTTC. As protein: CASSLATGGSYNEQFF.

This chain links TRBV19 with TRBJ1-1; D remains ambiguous. Between the trimmed V and J ends, which lost 7 bases and 1 base, there was a span of 10 bases. The CDR3 contains 13 residues. CDR1 and CDR2 from the germline V gene are LNHDA and SQIVND (reference sequence). The CDR3 region is CASTPTTNTEAFF. Written as DNA, the CDR3 is TGTGCCAGTACCCCGACAACGAACACTGAAGCTTTCTTT.

The chain couples TRBV3-1 (or the pseudogene TRBV3-2) to TRBJ2-2; TRBD2 is a possible D gene (6 bases). The CDR3 sequence is 15 residues long. V was shortened by 6 bases and J by 4 bases, with 15 bases between the two germline ends. Germline lookup yields CDR1 LGHDT and CDR2 YNNKEL (reference sequence). CDR3 nucleotide sequence: TGTGCCAGCAGTCACCGGGACTTGACCACCGGGGAGCTGTTTTTT. It translates to CASSHRDLTTGELFF.

There are a few counts of this clone. The V call is TRBV5-6, the J call TRBJ2-7; 7 bases are a match to TRBD1. Germline V gives CDR1 SGHDT, CDR2 YYEEEE. The V gene end was trimmed by 1 base and the J gene end by 3 bases; junction bases not matched to a gene: 7. The CDR3 has 15 residues. The CDR3 DNA follows: TGTGCCAGCAGCTTGTTCCGGGACAGAATCTACGAGCAGTACTTC. It specifies CASSLFRDRIYEQYF.

The J gene is TRBJ2-3, the V gene TRBV27, with 11 bases lining up with TRBD2. The V segment lost 5 bases and the J segment 0 bases; nucleotides outside the gene matches: 4. The CDR3 has 16 residues. Per the germline V gene, CDR1 is MNHEY and CDR2 is SMNVEV (reference sequence). The CDR3 DNA follows: TGTGCCAGCAGTATCGGGACTAGCGGAAGCACAGATACGCAGTATTTT. Translated, it gives CASSIGTSGSTDTQYF.

The table lists this clone with a count of one. V is TRBV18 and J is TRBJ2-6, with D tentatively TRBD2 (6 bases). Germline CDR1 is KGHSH and CDR2 is LQKENI. Trimming removed 5 bases at V and 0 bases at J, with 20 bases between. This CDR3 region has 19 residues. This chain's CDR3 is CASSLWRVDPNSGANVLTF. The CDR3 DNA reads as TGTGCCAGCTCATTATGGAGGGTGGATCCGAACTCTGGGGCCAACGTCCTGACTTTC.

This clone was detected once. This sequence joins TRBV7-2 and TRBJ2-3; 11 bases match TRBD2. Germline V gene sequence: CDR1 SGHTA, CDR2 FQGNSA. The CDR3 totals 15 residues. The trim removed 1 base at V and 13 bases at J, leaving 10 bases unmatched. The CDR3 is CASSLEPSGRPREYF. For the CDR3, the DNA is TGTGCCAGCAGCTTAGAGCCTAGCGGGAGGCCCCGAGAGTATTTT.

V gene TRBV19 combines with J gene TRBJ1-2; 7 bases map to TRBD1. Germline CDR1 is LNHDA and CDR2 is SQIVND (reference sequence). The CDR3 runs 15 residues. Trimming took 1 base from V and 1 from J; bases not matched to a gene: 3. CDR3 coding DNA: TGTGCCAGTAGTATAGGTGCAGGGGGTAACTATGGCTACACCTTC. Its protein product is CASSIGAGGNYGYTF. Full variable domain (rest looked up from reference TRBV19 and TRBJ1-2): DGGITQSPKYLFRKEGQNVTLSCEQNLNHDAMYWYRQDPGQGLRLIYYSQIVNDFQKGDIAEGYSVSREKKESFPLTVTSAQKNPTAFYLCASSIGAGGNYGYTFGSGTRLTVV.

This rearrangement joins TRBV10-3 to TRBJ1-2; D possibly corresponds to TRBD1 (5 bases). CDR3 length equals 14 residues. With 5 bases removed from V and 6 bases from J, the gap between germline ends came to 16 bases. Looked up from germline, CDR1 is ENHRY and CDR2 is SYGVKD. The CDR3 sequence: CAISLSGNPNGYTF. The CDR3 DNA is TGTGCCATCAGTTTATCAGGGAACCCTAATGGCTACACCTTC.

The chain is built from TRBV7-9 and TRBJ2-1, with 10 positions matching TRBD2. There are 15 residues in the CDR3. Trimming took 6 bases from V and 5 from J; bases not matched to a gene: 7. Germline CDR1 is SEHNR and CDR2 is FQNEAQ (reference sequence). The CDR3 region has the DNA TGTGCCAGCAGTAACCTAGCGGGAGTACACAATGAGCAGTTCTTC. As protein: CASSNLAGVHNEQFF.

The rearrangement uses TRBV5-6 and TRBJ2-7; TRBD2 matches at 12 bases. V lost 4 bases and J lost 7; bases outside the gene matches: 9. This CDR3 contains 15 residues. Germline CDR1 and CDR2: SGHDT and YYEEEE. CDR3: CASSGLAGSLGEQYF. The CDR3 nucleotides are TGTGCCAGCAGCGGACTAGCGGGATCATTGGGGGAGCAGTACTTC.

The chain recombines TRBV5-1 with TRBJ2-7; D gene uncertain. V was pared by 1 base and J by 5 bases, with 13 bases between. This CDR3 region has 14 residues. The germline V gene has CDR1 SGHRS and CDR2 YFSETQ. The CDR3 region is CASSLNVVNDEQYF. The CDR3, as DNA: TGCGCCAGCAGCTTGAATGTAGTCAACGACGAGCAGTACTTC.

V and J are TRBV28 and TRBJ1-5; possibly TRBD1 for D (6 bases). The CDR3 consists of 17 residues. Trimming pared 3 bases from V and 6 bases from J, leaving 21 bases between. Germline CDR1 MDHEN, CDR2 SYDVKM. CDR3 coding DNA: TGTGCCAGCAGTTTGAGACTTGTAAGCAGGGGAAGTCAGCCCCAGCATTTT. Translation: CASSLRLVSRGSQPQHF.

The chain combines TRBV7-6 with TRBJ2-5, with 7 bases matching TRBD1. The CDR3 contains 15 residues. Germline trimming cut 1 base from V and 4 bases from J; bases unmatched to any gene: 6. Per germline, CDR1 SGHVS and CDR2 FNYEAQ. CDR3 loop: CASSLGVAGGETQYF. DNA for the CDR3: TGTGCCAGCAGCTTAGGTGTTGCAGGGGGAGAGACCCAGTACTTC.

The chain uses TRBV27 and TRBJ2-2; 7 bases agree with TRBD2. Germline V gives CDR1 MNHEY, CDR2 SMNVEV (reference sequence). The length of the CDR3 is 13 residues. V shed 6 bases, J shed 8 bases, and the junction held 6 bases outside the gene matches. For the CDR3, the DNA is TGTGCCAGCAGGCTCGGGACTATGGGGGAGCTGTTTTTT. This codes for CASRLGTMGELFF.

The chain couples TRBV19 to TRBJ1-4; D might be TRBD1 (5 bases). Per germline, CDR1 LNHDA and CDR2 SQIVND (reference sequence). Deletions cut 4 bases from V and 7 bases from J, with 13 bases between. The CDR3 contains 14 residues. The CDR3: CASSSGGIGEKLFF. CDR3 nucleotide sequence: TGTGCCAGTAGTAGCGGGGGTATTGGTGAAAAACTGTTTTTT.